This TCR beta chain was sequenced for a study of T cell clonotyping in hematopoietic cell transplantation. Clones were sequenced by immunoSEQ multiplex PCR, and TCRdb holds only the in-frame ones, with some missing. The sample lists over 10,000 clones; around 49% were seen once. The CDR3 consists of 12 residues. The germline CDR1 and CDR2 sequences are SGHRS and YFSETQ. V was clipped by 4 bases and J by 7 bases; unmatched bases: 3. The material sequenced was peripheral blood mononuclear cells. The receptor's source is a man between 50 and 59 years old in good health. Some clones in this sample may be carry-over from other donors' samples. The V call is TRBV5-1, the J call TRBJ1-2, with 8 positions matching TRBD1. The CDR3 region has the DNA TGCGCCAGCAGCCTCGGGACAGGTGGCTACACCTTC. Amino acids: CASSLGTGGYTF. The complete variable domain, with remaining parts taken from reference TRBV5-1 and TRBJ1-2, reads KAGVTQTPRYLIKTRGQQVTLSCSPISGHRSVSWYQQTPGQGLQFLFEYFSETQRNKGNFPGRFSGRQFSNSRSEMNVSTLELGDSALYLCASSLGTGGYTFGSGTRLTVV.